This T cell receptor (beta chain) appears in the sequencing data of a study of blood T cell repertoires in COVID-19. Study information: The analysed material was cDNA or gDNA that came from T cells, B-cell-depleted T cells, or PBMCs.

The repertoire was sequenced with immunoSEQ multiplex PCR; TCRdb's copy has only in-frame clones and lacks some. The data contain roughly 150,000 clones, approximately 83% of them singletons. This study enrolled people aged about 18 to 100 from approximately 25 US geographic areas. Someone with COVID-19 had been met by exposed participants within 2 weeks before study entry. J lost 7 bases, V lost 6 bases, and 11 bases had no gene match. This CDR3 has 15 residues. The germline V gene has CDR1 SNHLY and CDR2 FYNNEI. The sample consisted of PBMCs or T cells enriched from blood (not recorded which). This sequence joins TRBV2 and TRBJ2-1; 8 positions agree with TRBD1. This TCR was recovered from a man between 70 and 80 years old who had been exposed to COVID-19. The CDR3 nucleotides read TGTGCCAGCAGGGCCGCCAGGGGGCAAGGGAATGAGCAGTTCTTC. The encoded protein is CASRAARGQGNEQFF.